This T cell receptor (beta chain) was captured in a study of neurological immune-mediated disorders. This clonotype showed up many times. V lost 0 bases, J lost 7 bases, and 10 bases lay in between. The CDR3 runs 12 residues. Looked up from germline, CDR1 is SQVTM and CDR2 is ANQGSEA. TCRdb fed the 5' RACE reads into MiXCR, producing one record per CDR3 protein. Of approximately 36,000 distinct CDR3 sequences in the sample, more than 9.5% were seen once. Regarding time point: technical triplicate 1. The TCR sequence derives from a man aged 55 to 70 with HTLV-1-associated myelopathy (HAM/TSP). The sample comprised PBMCs. The chain joins TRBV29-1 to TRBJ2-7; D uncertain. The CDR3 region is CSVEDGSVEQYF. CDR3 DNA: TGCAGCGTTGAAGATGGGTCCGTAGAGCAGTACTTC.